The source of this T cell receptor (beta chain) is a study of shared clonotypes between healthy human individuals. At the level of the study: Three plates were used per donor for CD4 naive, three for CD4 memory, two for CD8 naive and one for CD8 memory.

Trimming removed 4 bases from V and 4 bases from J; junction bases left unmatched: 5. Germline lookup yields CDR1 SGHDT and CDR2 YYEEEE. This CDR3 region has 13 residues. Using immunoSEQ multiplex PCR, the repertoire was profiled, and TCRdb retains in-frame clones only, with some absent. The data show some 2,400,000 clones, approximately 95% seen once. With respect to this clone: The sample carries other DNA sequences with the same CDR3.

The origin of this receptor is a young man in good health. Sequencing was done on a sample of naive CD4+ T cells sorted from blood. The subset was: CD45RA+ positively selected. The chain has TRBV5-6 and TRBJ2-7; 7 nucleotides line up with TRBD2. The CDR3: CASSPAGGYEQYF. In DNA form, the CDR3 reads TGTGCCAGCAGCCCGGCCGGGGGGTACGAGCAGTACTTC.